A selection of T cell receptor beta chains follows, all from one sample in a study of molecular identifiers for immune sequencing clone quantification. TCRdb called the PCR reads again in MiXCR, with one record for every CDR3 protein. The table shows about 640,000 distinct CDR3 sequences, with roughly 21% occurring only once. The source material was naive CD8+ T cells from blood, with Jurkat cell RNA spiked in. The receptor source for this set is a human donor in good health. Some libraries in this study had Jurkat cell RNA spiked in. Both conserved end residues are part of each CDR3. D genes are given only for firm matches. Size tells how often a clone was seen (once, few, many) or the class of an expanded clone, and some rows leave it out.

j_call clone_size d_call v_call cdr3_nt cdr3_aa
TRBJ2-1 many - TRBV27 TGTGCCAGCAGTTTGTGGCCCTACACGGATGAGCAGTTCTTC CASSLWPYTDEQFF
TRBJ2-1 many TRBD2 TRBV30 TGTGCCTGGAGTGTAGCGGGGGGGCCTGTTTGGGGTGAGCAGTTCTTC CAWSVAGGPVWGEQFF
TRBJ2-7 many - TRBV29-1 TGCAGCGTTGAAGATGGAAGGACAGAAAACTACGAGCAGTACTTC CSVEDGRTENYEQYF
TRBJ2-1 few TRBD2 TRBV4-3 TGCGCCAGCAGCCAAAACCGGGGGGGGGGTAGTGAGCAGTTCTTC CASSQNRGGGSEQFF
TRBJ2-2 few - TRBV11-2 TGTGCCAGCAGCACGAGCAGGGAGAGGCTGTTTTTT CASSTSRERLFF
TRBJ2-5 many - TRBV28 TGTGCCAGCAGTCCTCCGGGGGACCCGTACCAAGAGACCCAGTACTTC CASSPPGDPYQETQYF
TRBJ2-5 - - TRBV21-1 TGTGCCAGCTTGGACTTAGGAGCTCAAGAGACCCAGTACTTC CASLDLGAQETQYF
TRBJ1-5 many - TRBV24-1 TGTGCCACCAGTGATGACAGATTTGATCAGCCCCAGCATTTT CATSDDRFDQPQHF
TRBJ1-4 many TRBD1 TRBV7-9 TGTGCCAGCAGCTCGACGGGACAGGCGGGTGAAAAACTGTTTTTT CASSSTGQAGEKLFF
TRBJ1-1 many - TRBV11-2 TGTGCCAGCAGCTCTCAGCTCGTAGGGGAGAACACTGAAGCTTTCTTT CASSSQLVGENTEAFF
TRBJ1-1 many TRBD1 TRBV5-1 TGCGCCAGCACCACTTCTAGGCAGGGACAGAGTGAAGCTTTCTTT CASTTSRQGQSEAFF
TRBJ2-1 few - TRBV6-5 TGTGCCAGCAGAATGACTAGTTCGGGTGAGCAGTTCTTC CASRMTSSGEQFF
TRBJ2-1 - TRBD2 TRBV12-3/TRBV12-4 TGTGCCAGCAGCCAACTCATAGCGGGAGAAAGTGAGCAGTTCTTC CASSQLIAGESEQFF
TRBJ1-5 many - TRBV28 TGTGCCAGCAGTTTAGGTATCGGAACTCAGCCCCAGCATTTT CASSLGIGTQPQHF
TRBJ2-7 many TRBD1 TRBV5-8 TGTGCCAGCAGCTTGCCGGCGACAGGGTACTACGAGCAGTACTTC CASSLPATGYYEQYF
TRBJ2-7 many TRBD2 TRBV30 TGTGCCTGGAGTGGGACTAGCGGGAGTTTCTACGAGCAGTACTTC CAWSGTSGSFYEQYF
TRBJ2-6 many - TRBV14 TGTGCCAGCAGCCCCGCCCAAGGATCGCCCTCTGGGGCCAACGTCCTGACTTTC CASSPAQGSPSGANVLTF
TRBJ2-3 few - TRBV20-1 TGCAGTGCTAGAGCAACAGGAGGAGATTGGGGGATTCATGGTACGCAGTATTTT CSARATGGDWGIHGTQYF
TRBJ2-1 - - TRBV7-6 TGTGCCAGCAGCTTAGCGTGGACAAACGACTACAATGAGCAGTTCTTC CASSLAWTNDYNEQFF
TRBJ1-6 few - TRBV6-1 TGTGCCAGCAGTACCCAGGACCCCTATAATTCACCCCTCCACTTT CASSTQDPYNSPLHF
TRBJ2-1 - TRBD2 TRBV7-9 TGTGCCAGCAGCTCCCCTCGGGAGGGCGGTCAGCATGAGCAGTTCTTC CASSSPREGGQHEQFF
TRBJ2-7 many - TRBV5-6 TGTGCCAGCAGCCGCGGGACGTCCCCCTACGAGCAGTACTTC CASSRGTSPYEQYF
TRBJ2-7 many TRBD1 TRBV7-9 TGTGCCAGCAGCCCCCCCCGGACAGGGGGCTACGAGCAGTACTTC CASSPPRTGGYEQYF
TRBJ2-5 many - TRBV20-1 TGCAGTGCTAGAGGGGCAGGCCTTCAAGAGACCCAGTACTTC CSARGAGLQETQYF
TRBJ2-5 many - TRBV6-6 TGTGCCAGCAGAGGGTCGGGGACCCAAGAGACCCAGTACTTC CASRGSGTQETQYF
TRBJ2-5 - - TRBV19 TGTGCCAGTAGTATTAGGGACGGAGAGACCCAGTACTTC CASSIRDGETQYF
TRBJ2-2 many - TRBV12-3/TRBV12-4 TGTGCCAGCAGGGGGGGGAAACAGGGAGACACCGGGGAGCTGTTTTTT CASRGGKQGDTGELFF
TRBJ2-2 many TRBD1 TRBV24-1 TGTGCCACCAGTGATTTAGGCGGACAGGGTGTCACCGGGGAGCTGTTTTTT CATSDLGGQGVTGELFF
TRBJ2-5 many - TRBV27 TGTGCCAGCAGATCTAGCGCTAATTACCAAGAGACCCAGTACTTC CASRSSANYQETQYF
TRBJ2-3 many - TRBV20-1 TGCAGTGCTAGAGATCTGGGGGCTAGCTTACATACGCAGTATTTT CSARDLGASLHTQYF
TRBJ2-3 many TRBD2 TRBV29-1 TGCAGCGTTGAAGTTTCTGGACTAGCAGCCGTTGCAGATACGCAGTATTTT CSVEVSGLAAVADTQYF
TRBJ2-1 few - TRBV5-8 TGTGCCAGCAGCTTGGCCGGTCCAGCGAACAATGAGCAGTTCTTC CASSLAGPANNEQFF
TRBJ2-7 many - TRBV28 TGTGCCAGCAGATTTTTGAGGGACGGTTACTACGAGCAGTACTTC CASRFLRDGYYEQYF
TRBJ2-3 - TRBD2 TRBV20-1 TGCAGTGCTAGAGATTGGGGGGGGGGGGTAGATACGCAGTATTTT CSARDWGGGVDTQYF
TRBJ1-1 few - TRBV15 TGTGCCACCAGCAGAGTAAGAGGGGACACTGAAGCTTTCTTT CATSRVRGDTEAFF
TRBJ1-1 few TRBD1 TRBV19 TGTGCCAGTAGCGCAGACTCAGGGGGATGGACTGAAGCTTTCTTT CASSADSGGWTEAFF
TRBJ2-7 - - TRBV5-5 TGTGCCAGCAGCTTGGCCTGGGGCACCTACGAGCAGTACTTC CASSLAWGTYEQYF
TRBJ2-5 few TRBD1 TRBV7-9 TGTGCCAGCAGCTTATTTACAGGGGGCGAACAAGAGGCCCAGTACTTC CASSLFTGGEQEAQYF
TRBJ1-1 many TRBD1 TRBV30 TGTGCCTGGGGACAGGGTATGAAAGCTTTCTTT CAWGQGMKAFF
TRBJ2-5 many - TRBV6-2/TRBV6-3 TGTGCCAGCAGCTATTTTTTCGAGTACCAAGAGACCCAGTACTTC CASSYFFEYQETQYF
TRBJ2-7 few TRBD2 TRBV20-1 TGCAGTGCTATAACGCTAGCGGGGACCTACGAGCAGTACTTC CSAITLAGTYEQYF
TRBJ2-1 few TRBD2 TRBV5-6 TGTGCCAGCACCTCAGGGTCTAGCGGGGCTAGGGGGCAGTTCTTC CASTSGSSGARGQFF
TRBJ2-1 few TRBD2 TRBV14 TGTGCCAGCAGCCAAGCCTTTGTAGCGGGCTTGGAGGACAATGAGCAGTTCTTC CASSQAFVAGLEDNEQFF
TRBJ2-7 few - TRBV12-3/TRBV12-4 TGTGCCAGCAGGGGCGGGCAGGGGCACGAGCAGTACTTC CASRGGQGHEQYF
TRBJ1-5 many TRBD1 TRBV29-1 TGCAGCCAGGGGGGAAGTCAGCCCCAGCATTTT CSQGGSQPQHF
TRBJ2-7 - TRBD1 TRBV5-5 TGTGCCAGCAGCCCGGGGACAGGGAGAGCCTACGAGCAGTACTTC CASSPGTGRAYEQYF
TRBJ2-2 many TRBD1 TRBV4-3 TGCGCCAGCAGCCAGGGGGCCGGGACAGAGAACACCGGGGAGCTGTTTTTT CASSQGAGTENTGELFF